Each of the 29 T cell receptor beta chains below was sequenced from the same sample in a study of blood T cell repertoires in COVID-19. Only in-frame clones appear in the TCRdb table, and some are missing; sequencing was by immunoSEQ multiplex PCR. The repertoire has some 240,000 clones, about 90% of them found once; the top ten carry 6% to 9%. Sequencing was done on a sample of peripheral blood. These receptors all come from a man in his sixties who had recovered from COVID-19.

Details on this clone: The same CDR3 is also encoded by other DNA sequences in this sample. The rearrangement uses TRBV27 and TRBJ2-5, with 12 bases identical to TRBD2. V lost 5 bases, J lost 5 bases, and 3 bases stayed unmatched. Germline V gives CDR1 MNHEY, CDR2 SMNVEV (reference sequence). The CDR3 sequence is 14 residues long. CDR3 nucleotides: TGTGCCAGCAGTCCGACTAGCGGGGGTGAGACCCAGTACTTC. Translated: CASSPTSGGETQYF.

The J gene is TRBJ2-2, the V gene TRBV5-5, with 7 bases identical to TRBD2. V shed 0 bases and J 6 bases; nucleotides not matched to a gene: 2. The V gene's germline CDR1 is SGHKS and CDR2 YYEKEE (reference sequence). The CDR3 covers 14 residues. The CDR3 is CASSLEGRAGELFF. CDR3 nucleotide sequence: TGTGCCAGCAGCTTGGAGGGGAGGGCCGGGGAGCTGTTTTTT.

This rearrangement joins TRBV9 to TRBJ2-3; TRBD2 matches 12 bases. The V gene's germline CDR1 is SGDLS and CDR2 YYNGEE. The CDR3 contains 15 residues. The V segment lost 3 bases and the J segment 5 bases; nucleotides outside the gene matches: 4. In DNA, the CDR3 is TGTGCCAGCAGCGCTACTAGCGGGGGGTTAGATACGCAGTATTTT. It translates to CASSATSGGLDTQYF. The variable domain in full, with the rest retrieved from reference TRBV9 and TRBJ2-3, is DSGVTQTPKHLITATGQRVTLRCSPRSGDLSVYWYQQSLDQGLQFLIQYYNGEERAKGNILERFSAQQFPDLHSELNLSSLELGDSALYFCASSATSGGLDTQYFGPGTRLTVL.

The V gene is TRBV19, the J gene TRBJ2-5; D might be TRBD1 (6 bases). CDR1 is LNHDA, CDR2 SQIVND, per germline (reference sequence). Trimming pared 5 bases from V and 3 bases from J, leaving 16 bases between. The CDR3 covers 15 residues. The CDR3 is CASSRRTADKETQYF. As DNA, the CDR3 is TGTGCCAGTAGTCGGCGGACAGCCGATAAAGAGACCCAGTACTTC.

V gene TRBV5-1 combines with J gene TRBJ1-2; D perhaps matches TRBD1 (5 bases). Looked up from germline, CDR1 is SGHRS and CDR2 is YFSETQ. V lost 6 bases, J lost 5 bases, and 23 bases lay in between. CDR3 length: 16 residues. The CDR3 reads CASTSGPYMPLYGYTF. The DNA for the CDR3 is TGCGCCAGCACCTCAGGGCCTTACATGCCCCTGTATGGCTACACCTTC.

The chain is built from TRBV3-1 (or the pseudogene TRBV3-2) and TRBJ1-2; TRBD1 agrees at 7 bases. Losses at the gene ends were 4 bases for V and 8 bases for J; bases not matched to a gene: 7. Germline V gene data show CDR1 as LGHDT and CDR2 as YNNKEL (reference sequence). There are 13 residues in the CDR3. CDR3 DNA sequence: TGTGCCAGCAGCCCACGGGGACAGAGGGGCTACACCTTC. Translating it yields CASSPRGQRGYTF.

The rearrangement joins TRBV9 to TRBJ1-6, with TRBD1 matching 7 bases. This CDR3 region has 14 residues. Unmatched junction bases numbered 1, after V lost 3 bases and J lost 4 bases. Germline lookup yields CDR1 SGDLS and CDR2 YYNGEE. The CDR3 loop reads CASSATGYNSPLHF. CDR3 DNA sequence: TGTGCCAGCAGCGCGACAGGGTATAATTCACCCCTCCACTTT.

With respect to this clone: Additional DNA sequences in this sample encode the identical CDR3. The rearrangement uses TRBV12-3 or TRBV12-4 and TRBJ1-2; a weak D match, TRBD1 (5 bases). The CDR3 totals 12 residues. V was trimmed by 3 bases and J by 5 bases, leaving 7 bases between them. The CDR3 DNA follows: TGTGCCAGCAGTTTCGGGGGTTATGGCTACACCTTC. This codes for CASSFGGYGYTF.

J is TRBJ1-1 and V is TRBV7-9; 8 nucleotides agree with TRBD1. This CDR3 comprises 16 residues. V was clipped by 3 bases and J by 0 bases; unmatched bases: 6. CDR1 and CDR2 from the germline V gene are SEHNR and FQNEAQ (reference sequence). CDR3 coding DNA: TGTGCCAGCAGCTTTGATAGGACAGGGATGAACACTGAAGCTTTCTTT. The encoded protein is CASSFDRTGMNTEAFF.

V and J are TRBV9 and TRBJ2-7; D possibly corresponds to TRBD2 (5 bases). Germline values: CDR1 SGDLS, CDR2 YYNGEE. The V end lost 3 bases, the J end lost 6 bases, and 16 bases lay between the germline ends. This CDR3 contains 14 residues. The DNA of the CDR3 is TGTGCCAGCAGCGAGACGGACCATCGGGGCGAGCAGTACTTC. It encodes CASSETDHRGEQYF.

The CDR3 nucleotides read TGTGCCAGCAGCCACTCTTACACTGAAGCTTTCTTT. The encoded protein is CASSHSYTEAFF. The genes are TRBV3-1 (or the pseudogene TRBV3-2) and TRBJ1-1; D ambiguous. Germline V gene sequence: CDR1 LGHDT, CDR2 YNNKEL (reference sequence). Trimming shortened V by 3 bases and J by 3 bases, and 5 bases separated the two germline ends. The CDR3 totals 12 residues.

The CDR3 sequence: CASSPPVRYNEQFF. The CDR3 DNA follows: TGTGCCAGCAGCCCCCCGGTTCGATACAATGAGCAGTTCTTC. The genes are TRBV7-9 and TRBJ2-1; D not certain. Germline lookup yields CDR1 SEHNR and CDR2 FQNEAQ (reference sequence). There are 14 residues in the CDR3. V lost 5 bases to trimming and J lost 4 bases, with 12 bases between them.

This chain joins TRBV9 and TRBJ2-3; TRBD2 might be the D (5 bases). CDR1 and CDR2 (germline): SGDLS, YYNGEE. The ends were cut back, 3 bases at V and 2 bases at J, with 19 bases in the middle. CDR3 size: 17 residues. The CDR3 region is CASSDRPLAGFTDTQYF. CDR3 DNA: TGTGCCAGCAGCGACCGGCCCCTGGCGGGCTTCACAGATACGCAGTATTTT.

The CDR3 spells CASSLLRDSYEQYV. The CDR3 DNA reads TGTGCCAGCAGCTTATTGAGGGACTCCTACGAGCAGTACGTC. J is TRBJ2-7 and V is TRBV7-9; weak D call: TRBD2 (5 bases). The CDR3 covers 14 residues. Trimming took 2 bases from V and 0 from J, leaving 8 bases between them. Germline V gene lookup returns CDR1 SEHNR and CDR2 FQNEAQ (reference sequence).

This clone was counted a single time. The chain combines TRBV5-1 with TRBJ2-1; TRBD1 agrees at 7 bases. There are 15 residues in the CDR3. Per the germline V gene, CDR1 is SGHRS and CDR2 is YFSETQ. V was pared by 5 bases and J by 6 bases, with 11 bases of the junction left unmatched. CDR3 coding DNA: TGCGCCAGCAGTTCGACCGGGACAGCTCGCAATGAGCAGTTCTTC. Amino acids: CASSSTGTARNEQFF.

The genes are TRBV13 and TRBJ1-6, with a tentative D call TRBD1 (5 bases). Germline-derived CDR1 and CDR2 are PRHDT and FYEKMQ (reference sequence). The V end lost 5 bases, the J end lost 8 bases, and 16 bases lay between the germline ends. The CDR3 length is 15 residues. The CDR3 reads CASSPQPGVHSPLHF. The CDR3 DNA is TGTGCCAGCAGCCCACAACCGGGGGTTCATTCACCCCTCCACTTT.

This chain uses TRBV6-4 with TRBJ2-1, with 13 bases identical to TRBD2. The CDR3 contains 16 residues. Germline CDR1 reads MRHNA; CDR2 reads SNTAGT. Trimming took 3 bases from V and 3 from J; bases not matched to a gene: 2. This CDR3 is CASSEGTSGDYNEQFF. The CDR3 region has the DNA TGTGCCAGCAGTGAGGGGACTAGCGGGGACTACAATGAGCAGTTCTTC.

This clone occurred once. CDR3 amino acids: CASSSGTKNGYTF. In nucleotides, the CDR3 is TGTGCCAGCAGTTCCGGGACAAAGAATGGCTACACCTTC. This chain connects TRBV27 to TRBJ1-2, with D possibly being TRBD1 (6 bases). This CDR3 has 13 amino acids. V lost 4 bases to trimming and J lost 6 bases, with 12 bases between them. Per germline, CDR1 MNHEY and CDR2 SMNVEV (reference sequence).

The rearrangement joins TRBV5-5 to TRBJ2-7, with no clear D. This CDR3 has 13 residues. Germline CDR1 and CDR2: SGHKS and YYEKEE (reference sequence). V lost 0 bases and J lost 3, with 7 bases in between. The DNA for the CDR3 is TGTGCCAGCAGCTTGGGGCACCACTACGAGCAGTACGTC. Amino acid sequence: CASSLGHHYEQYV.

Only a few counts were recorded for this clone. The rearrangement uses TRBV7-8 and TRBJ1-6; D might be TRBD1 (6 bases). The CDR3 loop spans 14 amino acids. Trimming shortened V by 2 bases and J by 4 bases, and 6 bases separated the two germline ends. Germline loops: CDR1 SGHVS, CDR2 FQNEAQ. The CDR3 sequence: CASSLTGYNSPLHF. CDR3 in DNA: TGTGCCAGCAGCTTAACAGGGTATAATTCACCCCTCCACTTT.

V is TRBV9 and J is TRBJ2-1; 11 bases line up with TRBD2. J lost 10 bases, V lost 0 bases, and 6 bases had no gene match. Per germline, CDR1 SGDLS and CDR2 YYNGEE. This CDR3 region has 15 residues. Written as DNA, the CDR3 is TGTGCCAGCAGCGTAGGACTAGCGGGGTTGGGGGAGCAGTTCTTC. This translates into CASSVGLAGLGEQFF.

V gene TRBV7-9 combines with J gene TRBJ1-2; 12 nucleotides match TRBD1. The ends lost 5 bases at V and 7 bases at J; junction bases unmatched: 11. Looked up from germline, CDR1 is SEHNR and CDR2 is FQNEAQ (reference sequence). CDR3 size: 16 residues. The CDR3 sequence: CASSLGQGALYPGYTF. For the CDR3, the DNA is TGTGCCAGCAGCCTGGGACAGGGGGCTTTGTATCCTGGCTACACCTTC. The whole variable domain, remainder taken from reference TRBV7-9 and TRBJ1-2, is DTGVSQNPRHKITKRGQNVTFRCDPISEHNRLYWYRQTLGQGPEFLTYFQNEAQLEKSRLLSDRFSAERPKGSFSTLEIQRTEQGDSAMYLCASSLGQGALYPGYTFGSGTRLTVV.

The CDR3 reads CASSQQDNYGYTF. CDR3 DNA sequence: TGTGCCAGCAGCCAGCAGGATAACTATGGCTACACCTTC. The chain uses TRBV3-1 (or the pseudogene TRBV3-2) and TRBJ1-2; D is unclear. V was clipped by 3 bases and J by 1 base, with 6 bases between them. This CDR3 region has 13 residues. From germline, CDR1 is LGHDT and CDR2 YNNKEL (reference sequence).

The rearrangement uses TRBV5-4 and TRBJ2-3; TRBD1 aligns across 7 bases. The germline V gene has CDR1 SGHNT and CDR2 YYREEE (reference sequence). The junction had 6 bases not matched to a gene; V was cut back by 0 bases and J by 2 bases. CDR3 length equals 16 residues. The CDR3 DNA is TGTGCCAGCAGCTTGGAGGGGGCCCGGGCCACAGATACGCAGTATTTT. It specifies CASSLEGARATDTQYF.

The chain joins TRBV7-9 to TRBJ1-3; the D is unclear. Trimming stripped 1 base from V and 7 bases from J, with 5 bases between. The CDR3 contains 12 residues. Germline lookup yields CDR1 SEHNR and CDR2 FQNEAQ (reference sequence). The CDR3 region has the DNA TGTGCCAGCAGCTTAGAGACTAACACCATATATTTT. This codes for CASSLETNTIYF.

J is TRBJ1-1 and V is TRBV3-1 (or the pseudogene TRBV3-2), with D maybe TRBD1 (5 bases). This CDR3 is built from 13 residues. Trimming stripped 4 bases from V and 8 bases from J, with 14 bases between. In germline, CDR1 is LGHDT, CDR2 YNNKEL (reference sequence). CDR3 loop: CASSPQSKGEAFF. The DNA of the CDR3 is TGTGCCAGCAGCCCCCAGTCGAAGGGGGAAGCTTTCTTT.

This clone has only a few counts. The chain has TRBV7-9 and TRBJ2-1; 7 nucleotides line up with TRBD2. The ends lost 5 bases at V and 15 bases at J; junction bases unmatched: 13. The CDR3 length is 13 residues. Per the germline V gene, CDR1 is SEHNR and CDR2 is FQNEAQ (reference sequence). The CDR3 region is CASSPHRGGYPFF. CDR3 in DNA: TGTGCCAGCAGCCCCCACCGCGGGGGTTATCCGTTCTTC.

This chain joins TRBV2 and TRBJ1-5; D gene uncertain. Deletions cut 6 bases from V and 8 bases from J, with 11 bases between. The CDR3 covers 12 residues. Germline V gene sequence: CDR1 SNHLY, CDR2 FYNNEI. The DNA of the CDR3 is TGTGCCAGCAGGCGGGGTTACGAGCCCCAGCATTTT. Translating it yields CASRRGYEPQHF.

J is TRBJ1-2 and V is TRBV25-1; 8 bases align to TRBD1. From germline, CDR1 is MGHDK and CDR2 SYGVNS. The CDR3 has 13 residues. J was trimmed by 8 bases and V by 6 bases; bases with no gene match: 8. The chain's CDR3 is CASRAGGAGGYTF. The CDR3, as DNA: TGTGCCAGCAGGGCAGGGGGCGCAGGAGGCTACACCTTC.